The entry below describes one TCR beta chain. A read error may produce the germline difference seen at one junction end. The data belong to a study of identical twins. MiXCR was run by TCRdb on the 5' RACE reads, yielding one entry per CDR3 protein. The sample records some 1,700,000 distinct CDR3 sequences, around 33% being singletons. The CDR3 has 14 amino acids. Looked up from germline, CDR1 is LGHDT and CDR2 is YNNKEL (reference sequence). The chain links TRBV3-1 to TRBJ2-5, with 7 positions matching TRBD2. The sequence was obtained from a newborn girl in good health. The sample was cord blood. This CDR3 reads CASSHSSGQEAQYF. The CDR3 bases are TGTGCCAGCAGCCACTCTAGCGGACAAGAGGCCCAGTACTTC.